These 17 T cell receptor beta chains were all obtained from the same sample, sequenced in a study of blood T cells in healthy people across ages. A second PCR of roughly 6 to 12 cycles used a sample-barcoded 5' primer and a J-beta primer mix. Each CDR3 protein gets one entry after TCRdb re-called the 5' RACE reads with MiXCR. Of about 670,000 distinct CDR3 sequences detected, 35% to 50% appear once; the ten largest clones hold 30%. The sequenced material came from blood. The receptors stem from an elderly man in good health.

The chain employs TRBV5-1 and TRBJ2-2, with 8 bases lining up with TRBD1. The length of the CDR3 is 19 residues. CDR1 and CDR2 from the germline V gene are SGHRS and YFSETQ. The V segment lost 4 bases and the J segment 1 base; nucleotides outside the gene matches: 15. This CDR3 is CASSRARQGRKLNTGELFF. Written as DNA, the CDR3 is TGCGCCAGCAGCCGGGCAAGACAGGGGCGGAAATTGAACACCGGGGAGCTGTTTTTT.

There are many counts of this clonotype. The chain couples TRBV29-1 to TRBJ2-3; 8 nucleotides match TRBD1. Looked up from germline, CDR1 is SQVTM and CDR2 is ANQGSEA. The trim removed 4 bases at V and 6 bases at J, leaving 6 bases unmatched. The length of the CDR3 is 13 residues. The CDR3 nucleotides read TGCAGCGTTGGGACAGGGTTTGCCGATACGCAGTATTTT. Its translation is CSVGTGFADTQYF.

V gene TRBV28 combines with J gene TRBJ2-5; D not certain. V was cut by 3 bases and J by 4 bases, with 18 bases left in between. This CDR3 region has 16 residues. The V gene's germline CDR1 is MDHEN and CDR2 SYDVKM. In DNA form, the CDR3 reads TGTGCCAGCAGTTTTCCCGTTTTGCCAGAACGAGAGACCCAGTACTTC. It specifies CASSFPVLPERETQYF.

In this sample, this clonotype turned up a few times. CDR3 region: CASSQDFPSTDTQYF. CDR3 DNA sequence: TGCGCCAGCAGCCAAGATTTCCCAAGCACAGATACGCAGTATTTT. The rearrangement uses TRBV4-3 and TRBJ2-3, with D unclear. This CDR3 is built from 15 residues. The germline V gene encodes CDR1 LGHNA and CDR2 YSLEER. V lost 0 bases to trimming and J lost 0 bases, with 7 bases between them.

Note on this clonotype: One end of the junction varies from germline; a read error may be responsible. The chain uses TRBV5-5 and TRBJ2-1; no clear D. Germline CDR1 is SGHKS and CDR2 is YYEKEE (reference sequence). This CDR3 contains 19 residues. CDR3 residues: CASSFRSPGLTSSCNEQFF. The CDR3 nucleotides read TGTGCCAGCAGCTTTCGGTCGCCAGGTCTTACCAGCTCCTGCAATGAGCAGTTCTTC.

The chain carries TRBV4-2 and TRBJ2-1; 8 positions agree with TRBD2. Germline V gives CDR1 LGHNA, CDR2 YNFKEQ. Germline trimming cut 3 bases from V and 0 bases from J; bases unmatched to any gene: 13. The CDR3 has 19 amino acids. Written as DNA, the CDR3 is TGTGCCAGCAGCCAGAGGGCTAGCGGGCCCCCCCACTCCTACAATGAGCAGTTCTTC. This encodes CASSQRASGPPHSYNEQFF.

This clonotype was observed a few times. The V gene is TRBV7-2, the J gene TRBJ2-7, with D perhaps TRBD1 or TRBD2 (7 bases each). The CDR3 has 15 residues. V lost 5 bases and J 0 bases, leaving 14 bases between the germline ends. Germline loops: CDR1 SGHTA, CDR2 FQGNSA. As DNA, the CDR3 is TGTGCCAGCAGCCGTCAGGGGGGGGTCTCCTACGAGCAGTACTTC. Translation gives CASSRQGGVSYEQYF.

This clonotype appeared a few times. The J gene is TRBJ2-3, the V gene TRBV28, with 9 bases identical to TRBD2. The CDR3 is 14 residues long. With V trimmed by 6 bases and J by 6 bases, 7 bases remained unmatched. Per the germline V gene, CDR1 is MDHEN and CDR2 is SYDVKM. Written as DNA, the CDR3 is TGTGCCAGCAGACGTAGCGGGAGCATCGATACGCAGTATTTT. This encodes CASRRSGSIDTQYF.

This clonotype was detected a few times. The genes are TRBV6-2 or TRBV6-3 and TRBJ1-1; D possibly corresponds to TRBD1 (5 bases). V was clipped by 5 bases and J by 8 bases, with 15 bases between them. Germline V lookup: CDR1 MNHEY, CDR2 SVGEGT. CDR3 length equals 13 residues. The DNA of the CDR3 is TGTGCCAGCAGTGACGGGGACTTCGGCGAAGCTTTCTTT. Protein sequence: CASSDGDFGEAFF.

The chain links TRBV5-1 to TRBJ2-1; 11 bases are a match to TRBD2. V shed 5 bases, J shed 7 bases, and the junction held 5 bases outside the gene matches. The V gene's germline CDR1 is SGHRS and CDR2 YFSETQ. This CDR3 has 14 amino acids. CDR3 residues: CASRPSGGLNEQFF. The CDR3 nucleotides read TGCGCCAGCAGGCCTAGCGGGGGGTTGAATGAGCAGTTCTTC.

The V call is TRBV7-3, the J call TRBJ2-1; D is possibly TRBD2 (6 bases). The ends were cut back, 5 bases at V and 0 bases at J, with 14 bases in the middle. The CDR3 spans 16 residues. Germline V gene sequence: CDR1 SGHTA, CDR2 FQGTGA. DNA for the CDR3: TGTGCCAGCAGCCCCCTCCGGGACTCCTCCTACAATGAGCAGTTCTTC. Protein sequence: CASSPLRDSSYNEQFF.

Comment on this clonotype: One end of the junction varies from germline; a read error may be responsible. This sequence joins TRBV6-2 or TRBV6-3 and TRBJ2-1, with a tentative D call TRBD1 (8 bases). Germline CDR1 reads MNHEY; CDR2 reads SVGEGT. The CDR3 runs to 16 residues. The CDR3 region is CASRRTGRGSYNELFF. The CDR3 nucleotides read TGTGCCAGCCGGAGGACAGGGAGGGGCTCCTACAATGAGCTGTTCTTC.

This clonotype was seen once. The chain couples TRBV11-2 to TRBJ1-6, with 10 bases lining up with TRBD1. Germline V lookup: CDR1 SGHAT, CDR2 FQNNGV. This CDR3 is built from 16 residues. J gave up 7 bases and V 5 bases, and 8 bases lay outside the gene matches. Written as DNA, the CDR3 is TGTGCCAGCAGCCTCAGGACAGGGGGAAGCAATTCACCCCTCCACTTT. Protein product: CASSLRTGGSNSPLHF.

V gene TRBV7-2 combines with J gene TRBJ2-2; D gene uncertain. The V gene's germline CDR1 is SGHTA and CDR2 FQGNSA. Deletions cut 0 bases from V and 0 bases from J, with 8 bases between. The CDR3 has 16 amino acids. Here the CDR3 reads CASSLAIPANTGELFF. In DNA, the CDR3 is TGTGCCAGCAGCTTAGCGATCCCAGCGAACACCGGGGAGCTGTTTTTT.

This clonotype was detected only once. The chain joins TRBV6-6 to TRBJ1-3; the match to TRBD1 covers 8 bases. The CDR3 sequence is 16 residues long. Losses at the gene ends were 11 bases for V and 1 base for J; bases not matched to a gene: 13. CDR1 and CDR2 from the germline V gene are MNHNY and SVGAGI (reference sequence). The CDR3 here is CAASGTGVNSGNTIYF. The CDR3 DNA is TGTGCCGCTAGTGGGACAGGAGTAAATTCTGGAAACACCATATATTTT.

The chain joins TRBV6-1 to TRBJ2-5; no clear D gene. Trimming cost V 8 bases and J 4 bases, with 11 bases left between them. CDR3 size: 12 residues. Per the germline V gene, CDR1 is MNHNS and CDR2 is SASEGT. The CDR3 sequence is CASEPRPETQYF. Here the CDR3 DNA reads TGTGCCAGCGAGCCTCGACCAGAGACCCAGTACTTC.

This clonotype is medium-sized by share. The chain uses TRBV4-1 and TRBJ2-1; 9 nucleotides align to TRBD2. The CDR3 covers 16 residues. J gave up 4 bases and V 0 bases, and 4 bases lay outside the gene matches. Germline CDR1 is MGHRA and CDR2 is YSYEKL. CDR3 DNA sequence: TGCGCCAGCAGCCAAGATAGACTAGCGGTTTACAATGAGCAGTTCTTC. Translated: CASSQDRLAVYNEQFF.